Following are 8 T cell receptor beta chains from one sample sequenced in a study of cytomegalovirus exposure and HLA in healthy donors (TCRdb year 2017). Receptor libraries were prepared by the immunoSEQ multiplex PCR assay. A mixture of 60 forward primers for TCR Vbeta segments and 13 reverse primers for TCR Jbeta segments was used in the multiplex PCR. TCRdb's version of the immuneACCESS table is confined to in-frame rearrangements and falls short of the full clone set. An unresolved V gene accounts for under half of the shortfall where checked; the remainder is of unknown origin. In this sample the table shows under 250,000 clones, roughly 78% of which occur a single time. The ten largest clonotypes hold around 4.3% of the sample. The sequencing sample was made of PBMCs. These receptors were obtained from a woman in her twenties or thirties in good health and CMV-seropositive.

This clone was counted only a few times. The V gene is TRBV11-3, the J gene TRBJ1-2, with TRBD1 identical over 7 bases. CDR1 and CDR2 (germline): SGHNT, YENEEA. V dropped 5 bases and J dropped 4; count of bases not matched to a gene: 7. The CDR3 sequence is 14 residues long. The chain's CDR3 is CASSRRQGGYGYTF. CDR3 in DNA: TGTGCCAGCAGCCGGCGACAGGGAGGCTATGGCTACACCTTC.

The chain recombines TRBV2 with TRBJ2-7; 9 positions agree with TRBD1. Trimming removed 7 bases from V and 7 bases from J; junction bases left unmatched: 5. The CDR3 has 12 amino acids. Per the germline V gene, CDR1 is SNHLY and CDR2 is FYNNEI. This CDR3 reads CASKTGGKEQYF. The CDR3 DNA follows: TGTGCCAGCAAGACAGGGGGGAAAGAGCAGTACTTC.

The V gene is TRBV19, the J gene TRBJ2-3, with TRBD1 identical over 9 bases. V shed 5 bases and J 2 bases; nucleotides not matched to a gene: 5. Germline V gene lookup returns CDR1 LNHDA and CDR2 SQIVND (reference sequence). The CDR3 spans 15 residues. The CDR3: CASSEQGAFTDTQYF. CDR3 DNA: TGTGCCAGTAGTGAACAGGGGGCTTTCACAGATACGCAGTATTTT.

The V gene is TRBV18, the J gene TRBJ1-3, with D uncertain. The CDR3 has 16 amino acids. From germline, CDR1 is KGHSH and CDR2 LQKENI. V lost 5 bases to trimming and J lost 0 bases, with 14 bases between them. The DNA for the CDR3 is TGTGCCAGCTCATCCAGCGACGGAGCCTCTGGAAACACCATATATTTT. Encoded protein: CASSSSDGASGNTIYF.

J is TRBJ2-1 and V is TRBV6-5; 13 bases line up with TRBD2. The trim removed 2 bases at V and 7 bases at J, leaving 5 bases unmatched. CDR3 length equals 16 residues. CDR1 MNHEY and CDR2 SVGAGI come from the germline V gene. CDR3 amino acids: CASSYATSGRSNEQFF. The CDR3 DNA follows: TGTGCCAGCAGTTACGCGACTAGCGGGAGGTCAAATGAGCAGTTCTTC.

V usage is TRBV4-3 and J usage is TRBJ1-5, with TRBD1 as a possible D gene (5 bases). The CDR3 is made up of 16 amino acids. Per germline, CDR1 LGHNA and CDR2 YSLEER. V lost 1 base to trimming and J lost 2 bases, with 12 bases between them. The CDR3 loop reads CASSQVADMGNQPQHF. Here the CDR3 DNA reads TGCGCCAGCAGCCAAGTCGCGGACATGGGCAATCAGCCCCAGCATTTT.

V and J are TRBV29-1 and TRBJ2-2; possible D gene TRBD1, 6 bases. The germline V gene encodes CDR1 SQVTM and CDR2 ANQGSEA. Trimming took 7 bases from V and 6 from J, leaving 9 bases between them. The CDR3 runs to 11 residues. The CDR3 loop is CSGGTSGELFF. The CDR3 DNA follows: TGCAGCGGGGGGACATCCGGGGAGCTGTTTTTT.

The chain recombines TRBV5-1 with TRBJ2-3; possibly TRBD2 for D (5 bases). Looked up from germline, CDR1 is SGHRS and CDR2 is YFSETQ. The V and J ends lost 6 bases and 3 bases respectively, with 14 bases between them. The CDR3 is made up of 14 amino acids. The CDR3 here is CASTPDPGTDTQYF. CDR3 bases: TGCGCCAGCACCCCGGACCCGGGGACAGATACGCAGTATTTT.